The 9 T cell receptor beta chains below all came from one sample that was sequenced in a study of CD8 T cells in ankylosing spondylitis listed by TCRdb under 2017. Libraries were constructed by 5' RACE. Sequencing instrument: Illumina HiSeq 2500. In-frame beta chains were kept once TCRdb had trimmed the public reads at Q25 with fastp and called clones with MiXCR. One record per CDR3 amino acid sequence lists the most common genes and DNA. The sample records over 200,000 distinct CDR3 sequences, 8% to 11% of which are singletons. The biggest ten clones account for under 25% of the sample. Input material: blood, either unsorted or a sorted T cell fraction (not recorded which). The receptor source for this set is a male donor with ankylosing spondylitis or in good health (not recorded which).

This clonotype was seen repeatedly, ten times or more. This sequence joins TRBV20-1 and TRBJ2-1; tentative D call: TRBD2 (6 bases). The V end lost 2 bases, the J end lost 9 bases, and 17 bases lay between the germline ends. CDR1 and CDR2 from the germline V gene are DFQATT and SNEGSKA (reference sequence). The length of the CDR3 is 14 residues. CDR3 bases: TGCAGTGCTAGATCCCTAGGCGGGGCAAGTGAGCAGTTCTTC. Its translation is CSARSLGGASEQFF.

This clonotype was detected ten times or more. V and J are TRBV20-1 and TRBJ1-2; D gene uncertain. This CDR3 region has 12 residues. Germline CDR1 reads DFQATT; CDR2 reads SNEGSKA (reference sequence). Trimming removed 5 bases from V and 8 bases from J, with 15 bases in between. The CDR3 loop is CSAAQTERGYTF. The DNA of the CDR3 is TGCAGTGCTGCCCAGACGGAGCGAGGCTACACCTTC.

Comments on this clonotype: A read error may account for a junction end that differs from germline. The CDR3, as DNA: TGTGCCAGCAGCCGCATGGGCGGGACCTATGTACCGGAGCTGTATTTT. Translated, it gives CASSRMGGTYVPELYF. The V and J genes are TRBV3-1 and TRBJ2-2, with TRBD2 as a possible D gene (6 bases). The germline V gene encodes CDR1 LGHDT and CDR2 YNNKEL (reference sequence). This CDR3 spans 16 amino acids.

This clonotype was counted between two and nine times. The V call is TRBV7-6, the J call TRBJ2-2, with TRBD1 identical over 9 bases. The CDR3 spans 16 residues. Germline V gene sequence: CDR1 SGHVS, CDR2 FNYEAQ. V shed 5 bases and J 6 bases; nucleotides not matched to a gene: 10. The CDR3 loop reads CASSARGTGYAGELFF. The CDR3 DNA sequence: TGTGCCAGCAGCGCCCGCGGGACAGGGTACGCCGGGGAGCTGTTTTTT. The whole variable domain, remainder taken from reference TRBV7-6 and TRBJ2-2, is GAGVSQSPRYKVTKRGQDVALRCDPISGHVSLYWYRQALGQGPEFLTYFNYEAQQDKSGLPNDRFSAERPEGSISTLTIQRTEQRDSAMYRCASSARGTGYAGELFFGEGSRLTVL.

The V call is TRBV7-2, the J call TRBJ2-6; a weak D match, TRBD1 (5 bases). The V and J ends lost 1 base and 2 bases respectively, with 6 bases between them. In germline, CDR1 is SGHTA, CDR2 FQGNSA. CDR3 length: 15 amino acids. Written as DNA, the CDR3 is TGTGCCAGCAGCTTAGTGGGGCCTGGGGCCAACGTCCTGACTTTC. Amino acid sequence: CASSLVGPGANVLTF.

This clonotype was seen repeatedly, ten times or more. This chain connects TRBV5-1 to TRBJ2-1; D perhaps matches TRBD2 (5 bases). There are 16 residues in the CDR3. V shed 0 bases and J shed 4 bases, with 14 bases lying between them. From germline, CDR1 is SGHRS and CDR2 YFSETQ. CDR3 region: CASSLAGESSYNEQFF. The CDR3 DNA reads TGCGCCAGCAGCTTGGCTGGGGAGAGCTCTTACAATGAGCAGTTCTTC.

The table lists this clonotype with many counts. The chain recombines TRBV7-9 with TRBJ2-3; D is unclear. Germline V CDR1 and CDR2: SEHNR, FQNEAQ (reference sequence). V shed 3 bases and J shed 2 bases, with 9 bases lying between them. CDR3 length equals 14 residues. This chain's CDR3 is CASSLAVLTDTQYF. CDR3 DNA sequence: TGTGCCAGCAGCTTGGCGGTACTCACAGATACGCAGTATTTT.

This clonotype was observed at least ten times. The chain recombines TRBV20-1 with TRBJ2-7; 7 bases are a match to TRBD1. J was trimmed by 7 bases and V by 3 bases; bases with no gene match: 12. The CDR3 is 14 amino acids. Germline CDR1 DFQATT, CDR2 SNEGSKA (reference sequence). CDR3 amino acids: CSASGQVPPREQYF. The CDR3 coding sequence is TGCAGTGCTAGCGGACAGGTCCCTCCGAGGGAGCAGTACTTC.

This clonotype appeared a few times. The chain joins TRBV3-1 to TRBJ2-2; the D gene is possibly TRBD1 (7 bases). CDR3 size: 15 residues. V was trimmed by 6 bases and J by 3 bases, leaving 14 bases between them. Germline V gene sequence: CDR1 LGHDT, CDR2 YNNKEL (reference sequence). CDR3 residues: CASSPRGAYTGELFF. As DNA, the CDR3 is TGTGCCAGCAGTCCCAGGGGGGCTTACACCGGGGAGCTGTTTTTT.